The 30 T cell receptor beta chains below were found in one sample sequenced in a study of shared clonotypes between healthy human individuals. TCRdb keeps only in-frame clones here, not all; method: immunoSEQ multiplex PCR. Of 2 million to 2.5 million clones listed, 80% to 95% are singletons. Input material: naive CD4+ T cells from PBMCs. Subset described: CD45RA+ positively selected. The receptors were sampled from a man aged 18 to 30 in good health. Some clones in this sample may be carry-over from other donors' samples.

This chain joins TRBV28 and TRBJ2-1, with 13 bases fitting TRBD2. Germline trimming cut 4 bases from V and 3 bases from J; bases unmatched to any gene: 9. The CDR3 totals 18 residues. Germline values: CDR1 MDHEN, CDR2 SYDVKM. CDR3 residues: CASSSPPGLAGNYNEQFF. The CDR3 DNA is TGTGCCAGCAGTTCCCCACCGGGACTAGCGGGAAACTACAATGAGCAGTTCTTC. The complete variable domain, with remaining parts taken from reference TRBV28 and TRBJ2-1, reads DVKVTQSSRYLVKRTGEKVFLECVQDMDHENMFWYRQDPGLGLRLIYFSYDVKMKEKGDIPEGYSVSREKKERFSLILESASTNQTSMYLCASSSPPGLAGNYNEQFFGPGTRLTVL.

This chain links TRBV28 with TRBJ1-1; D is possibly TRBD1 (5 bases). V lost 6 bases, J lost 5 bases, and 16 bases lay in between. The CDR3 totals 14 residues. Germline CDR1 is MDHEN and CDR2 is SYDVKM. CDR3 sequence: CASSRGGLGTEAFF. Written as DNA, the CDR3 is TGTGCCAGCAGCCGGGGGGGATTGGGGACTGAAGCTTTCTTT.

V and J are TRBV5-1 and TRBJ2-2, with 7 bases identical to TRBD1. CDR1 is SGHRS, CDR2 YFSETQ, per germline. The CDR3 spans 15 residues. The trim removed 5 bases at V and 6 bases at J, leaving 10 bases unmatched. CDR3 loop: CASRPGQDKAGELFF. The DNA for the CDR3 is TGCGCCAGCAGGCCCGGACAGGATAAGGCCGGGGAGCTGTTTTTT.

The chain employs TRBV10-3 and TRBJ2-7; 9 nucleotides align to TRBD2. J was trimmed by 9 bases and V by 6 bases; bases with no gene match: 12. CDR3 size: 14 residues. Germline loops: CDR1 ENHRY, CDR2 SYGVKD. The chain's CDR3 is CAISTTGTSIAQYF. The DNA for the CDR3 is TGTGCCATCAGCACGACGGGGACTAGCATCGCGCAGTACTTC.

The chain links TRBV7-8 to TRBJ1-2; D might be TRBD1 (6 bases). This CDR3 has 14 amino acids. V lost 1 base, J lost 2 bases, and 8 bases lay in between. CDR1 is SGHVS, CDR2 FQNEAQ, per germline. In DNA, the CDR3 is TGTGCCAGCAGCTTAGACAGGGAAAACTATGGCTACACCTTC. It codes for CASSLDRENYGYTF. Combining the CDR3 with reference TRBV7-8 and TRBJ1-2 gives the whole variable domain GAGVSQSPRYKVAKRGQDVALRCDPISGHVSLFWYQQALGQGPEFLTYFQNEAQLDKSGLPSDRFFAERPEGSVSTLKIQRTQQEDSAVYLCASSLDRENYGYTFGSGTRLTVV.

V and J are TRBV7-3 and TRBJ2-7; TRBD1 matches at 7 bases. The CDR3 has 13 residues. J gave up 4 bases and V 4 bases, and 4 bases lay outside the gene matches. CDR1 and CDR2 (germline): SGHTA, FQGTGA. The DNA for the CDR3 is TGTGCCAGCAGCTCACACAGGGGTTACGAGCAGTACTTC. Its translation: CASSSHRGYEQYF. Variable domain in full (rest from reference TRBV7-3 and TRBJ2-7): GAGVSQTPSNKVTEKGKYVELRCDPISGHTALYWYRQSLGQGPEFLIYFQGTGAADDSGLPNDRFFAVRPEGSVSTLKIQRTERGDSAVYLCASSSHRGYEQYFGPGTRLTVT.

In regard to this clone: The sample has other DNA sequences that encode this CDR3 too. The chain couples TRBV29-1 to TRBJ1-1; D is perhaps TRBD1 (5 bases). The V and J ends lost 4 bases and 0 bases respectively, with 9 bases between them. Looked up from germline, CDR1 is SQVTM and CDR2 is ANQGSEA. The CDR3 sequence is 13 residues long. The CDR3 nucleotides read TGCAGCGTTGGGGGCAGGTTGAACACTGAAGCTTTCTTT. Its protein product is CSVGGRLNTEAFF.

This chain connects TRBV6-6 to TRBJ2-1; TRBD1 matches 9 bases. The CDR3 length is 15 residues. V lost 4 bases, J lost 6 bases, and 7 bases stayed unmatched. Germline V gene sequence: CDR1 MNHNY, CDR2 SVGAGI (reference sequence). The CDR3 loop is CASSSTGGLLNEQFF. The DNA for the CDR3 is TGTGCCAGCAGTTCGACAGGGGGTTTGCTCAATGAGCAGTTCTTC.

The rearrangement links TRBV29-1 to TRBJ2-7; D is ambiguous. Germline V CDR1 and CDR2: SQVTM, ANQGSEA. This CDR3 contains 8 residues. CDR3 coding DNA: TGCACCTTCCACGAGCAGTACTTC. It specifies CTFHEQYF.

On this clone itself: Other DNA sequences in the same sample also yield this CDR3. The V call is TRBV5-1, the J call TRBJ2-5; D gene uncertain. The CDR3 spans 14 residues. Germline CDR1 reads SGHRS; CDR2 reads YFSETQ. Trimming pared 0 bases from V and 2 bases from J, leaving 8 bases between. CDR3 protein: CASSLGPTQETQYF. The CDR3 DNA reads TGCGCCAGCAGCTTGGGGCCGACTCAAGAGACCCAGTACTTC.

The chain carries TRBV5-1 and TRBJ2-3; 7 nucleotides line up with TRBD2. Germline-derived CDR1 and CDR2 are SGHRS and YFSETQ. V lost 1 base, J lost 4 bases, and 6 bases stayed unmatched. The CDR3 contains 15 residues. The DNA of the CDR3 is TGCGCCAGCAGCTTGTGGCGGGAGATCCCAGATACGCAGTATTTT. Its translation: CASSLWREIPDTQYF.

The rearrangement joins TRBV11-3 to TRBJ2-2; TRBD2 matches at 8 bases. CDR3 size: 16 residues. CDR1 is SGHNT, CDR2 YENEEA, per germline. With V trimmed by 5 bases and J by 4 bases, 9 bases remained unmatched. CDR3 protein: CASSTGTSISTGELFF. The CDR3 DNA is TGTGCCAGCAGCACCGGGACTAGTATTTCCACCGGGGAGCTGTTTTTT.

For the CDR3, the DNA is TGTGCCAGCAGCGTAACGGGAGTGAGCTACAATGAGCAGTTCTTC. It is translated as CASSVTGVSYNEQFF. The rearrangement links TRBV9 to TRBJ2-1; a possible D gene is TRBD2 (6 bases). The CDR3 consists of 15 residues. CDR1 is SGDLS, CDR2 YYNGEE, per germline. Trimming shortened V by 1 base and J by 3 bases, and 11 bases separated the two germline ends. The variable domain in full, with the rest retrieved from reference TRBV9 and TRBJ2-1, is DSGVTQTPKHLITATGQRVTLRCSPRSGDLSVYWYQQSLDQGLQFLIQYYNGEERAKGNILERFSAQQFPDLHSELNLSSLELGDSALYFCASSVTGVSYNEQFFGPGTRLTVL.

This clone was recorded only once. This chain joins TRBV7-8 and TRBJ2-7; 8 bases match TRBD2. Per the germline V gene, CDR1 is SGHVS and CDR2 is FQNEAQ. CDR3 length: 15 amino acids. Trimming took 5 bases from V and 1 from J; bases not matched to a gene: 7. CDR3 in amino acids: CASSRLATTSYEQYF. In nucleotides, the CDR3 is TGTGCCAGCAGCCGACTAGCGACAACATCCTACGAGCAGTACTTC.

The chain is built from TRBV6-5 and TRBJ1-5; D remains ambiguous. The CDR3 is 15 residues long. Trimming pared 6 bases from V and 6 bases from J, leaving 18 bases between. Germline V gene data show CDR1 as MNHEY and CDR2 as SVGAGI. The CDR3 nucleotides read TGTGCCAGCAGCCCCCCCCAGAGAGGAAGTCAGCCCCAGCATTTT. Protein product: CASSPPQRGSQPQHF.

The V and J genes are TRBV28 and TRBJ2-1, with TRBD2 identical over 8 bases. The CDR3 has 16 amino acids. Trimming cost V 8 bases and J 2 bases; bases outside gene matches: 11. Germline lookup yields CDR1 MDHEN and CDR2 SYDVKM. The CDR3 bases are TGTGCCAGCGCCCCGGGAGGGGGAGGGCCCTACAATGAGCAGTTCTTC. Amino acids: CASAPGGGGPYNEQFF.

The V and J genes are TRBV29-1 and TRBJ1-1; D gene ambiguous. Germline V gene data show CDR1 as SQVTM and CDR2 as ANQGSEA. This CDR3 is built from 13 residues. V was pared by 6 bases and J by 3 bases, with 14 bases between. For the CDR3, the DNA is TGCAGCGTCGCTAGGGAGCCGGACACTGAAGCTTTCTTT. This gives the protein CSVAREPDTEAFF.

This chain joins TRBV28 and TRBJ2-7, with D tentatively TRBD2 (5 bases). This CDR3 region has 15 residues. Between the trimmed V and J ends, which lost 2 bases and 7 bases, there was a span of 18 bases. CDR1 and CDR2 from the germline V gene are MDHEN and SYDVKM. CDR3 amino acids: CASSLAGARSLEQYF. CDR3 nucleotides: TGTGCCAGCAGTTTAGCGGGCGCCCGGAGTTTAGAGCAGTACTTC.

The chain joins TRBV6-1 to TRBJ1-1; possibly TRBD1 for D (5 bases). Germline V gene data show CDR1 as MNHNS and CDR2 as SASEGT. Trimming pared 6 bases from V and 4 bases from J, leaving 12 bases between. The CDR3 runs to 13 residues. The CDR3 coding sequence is TGTGCCAGCAGATGGGGGGAGGCCACTGAAGCTTTCTTT. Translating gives CASRWGEATEAFF.

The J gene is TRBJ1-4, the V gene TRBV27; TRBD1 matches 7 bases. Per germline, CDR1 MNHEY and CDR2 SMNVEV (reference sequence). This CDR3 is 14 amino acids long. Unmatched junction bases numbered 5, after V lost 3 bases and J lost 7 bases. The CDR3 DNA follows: TGTGCCAGCAGTTTGACAGGGTGGGGTGAAAAACTGTTTTTT. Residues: CASSLTGWGEKLFF.

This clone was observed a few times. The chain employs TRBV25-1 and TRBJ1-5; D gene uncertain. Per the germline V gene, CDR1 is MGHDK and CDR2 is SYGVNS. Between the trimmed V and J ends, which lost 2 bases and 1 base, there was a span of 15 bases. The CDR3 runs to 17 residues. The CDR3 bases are TGTGCCAGCAGTGAAAATGGGCGGGGTTGGAGCAATCAGCCCCAGCATTTT. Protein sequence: CASSENGRGWSNQPQHF.

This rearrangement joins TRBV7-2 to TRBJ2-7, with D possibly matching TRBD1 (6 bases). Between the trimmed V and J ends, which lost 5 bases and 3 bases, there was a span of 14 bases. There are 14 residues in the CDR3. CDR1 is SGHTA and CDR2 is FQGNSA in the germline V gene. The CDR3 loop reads CASSRQAKGYEQYF. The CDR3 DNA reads TGTGCCAGCAGCCGACAGGCTAAGGGCTACGAGCAGTACTTC.

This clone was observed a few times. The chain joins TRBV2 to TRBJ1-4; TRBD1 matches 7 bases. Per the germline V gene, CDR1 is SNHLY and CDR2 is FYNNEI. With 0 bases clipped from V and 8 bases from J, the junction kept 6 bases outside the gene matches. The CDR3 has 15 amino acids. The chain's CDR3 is CASSEAGTAGEKLFF. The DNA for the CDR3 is TGTGCCAGCAGTGAAGCCGGGACAGCCGGCGAAAAACTGTTTTTT.

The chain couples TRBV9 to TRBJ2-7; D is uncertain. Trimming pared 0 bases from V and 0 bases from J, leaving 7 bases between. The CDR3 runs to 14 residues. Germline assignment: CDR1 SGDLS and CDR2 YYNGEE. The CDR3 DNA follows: TGTGCCAGCAGCGTAGGACCGACCTCCTACGAGCAGTACTTC. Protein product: CASSVGPTSYEQYF.

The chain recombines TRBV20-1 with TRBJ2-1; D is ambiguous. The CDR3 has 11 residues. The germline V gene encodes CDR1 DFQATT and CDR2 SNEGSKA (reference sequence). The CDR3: CSPPGYNEQFF. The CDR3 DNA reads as TGCAGCCCCCCGGGCTACAATGAGCAGTTCTTC.

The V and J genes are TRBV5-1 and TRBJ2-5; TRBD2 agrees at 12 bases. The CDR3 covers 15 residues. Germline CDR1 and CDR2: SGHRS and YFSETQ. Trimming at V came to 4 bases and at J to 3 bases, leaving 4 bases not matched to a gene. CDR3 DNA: TGCGCCAGCAGCGCGACTAGCGGGGGCGAAGAGACCCAGTACTTC. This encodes CASSATSGGEETQYF. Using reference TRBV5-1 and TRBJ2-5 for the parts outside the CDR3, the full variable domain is KAGVTQTPRYLIKTRGQQVTLSCSPISGHRSVSWYQQTPGQGLQFLFEYFSETQRNKGNFPGRFSGRQFSNSRSEMNVSTLELGDSALYLCASSATSGGEETQYFGPGTRLLVL.

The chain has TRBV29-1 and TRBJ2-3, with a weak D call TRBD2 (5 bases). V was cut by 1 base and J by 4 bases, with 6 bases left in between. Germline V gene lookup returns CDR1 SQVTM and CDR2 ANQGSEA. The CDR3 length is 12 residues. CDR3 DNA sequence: TGCAGCGTTGAAGCCGGGGCAGATACGCAGTATTTT. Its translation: CSVEAGADTQYF.

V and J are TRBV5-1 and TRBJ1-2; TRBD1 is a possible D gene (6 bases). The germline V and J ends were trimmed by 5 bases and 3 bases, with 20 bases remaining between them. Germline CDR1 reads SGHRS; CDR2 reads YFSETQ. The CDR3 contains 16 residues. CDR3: CASSDTGIPGDYGYTF. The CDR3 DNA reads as TGCGCCAGCAGTGACACAGGGATTCCGGGGGACTATGGCTACACCTTC.

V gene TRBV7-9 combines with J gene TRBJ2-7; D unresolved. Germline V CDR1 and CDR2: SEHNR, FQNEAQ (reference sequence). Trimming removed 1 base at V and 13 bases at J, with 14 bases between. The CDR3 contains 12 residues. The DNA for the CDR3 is TGTGCCAGCAGCTTAGAGGCCGGGCTAAGCTACTTC. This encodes CASSLEAGLSYF.

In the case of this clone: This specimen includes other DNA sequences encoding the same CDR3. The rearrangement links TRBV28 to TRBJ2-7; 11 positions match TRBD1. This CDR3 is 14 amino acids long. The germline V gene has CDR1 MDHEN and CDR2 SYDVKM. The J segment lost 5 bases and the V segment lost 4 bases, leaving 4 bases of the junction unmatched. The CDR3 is CASSSPGQGDEQYF. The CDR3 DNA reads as TGTGCCAGCAGTTCCCCGGGACAGGGGGACGAGCAGTACTTC.